This T cell receptor beta chain was documented in a study of T cells in localized non-small cell lung cancer. Worth noting for this clone: The antigen is not known.

Study findings and constraints: Longer overall survival associated with higher blood T cell density; shorter survival with higher adjacent-lung clonality. The study detected a median approximately 55 of the top 100 tumor clones in adjacent lung. As only one tumor region underwent sequencing, heterogeneity remains possible. The study found T cell clonality highest in uninvolved adjacent lung, above tumor.

The data were produced by immunoSEQ multiplex PCR, yet TCRdb's version contains in-frame clones alone and is incomplete. The sample lists some 2,500 clones; more than 20% were seen once. Sequences were derived from lung tumor tissue, sampled before any cancer treatment. The TCR was taken from a woman aged 35-70 years with stage I lung adenocarcinoma.

The CDR3 loop is CASSPTGGEDYGYTF. CDR3 DNA sequence: TGCGCCAGCAGCCCCACAGGGGGCGAGGACTATGGCTACACCTTC. This chain connects TRBV5-1 to TRBJ1-2; 9 positions match TRBD1. Per germline, CDR1 SGHRS and CDR2 YFSETQ. The CDR3 is made up of 15 amino acids. V was pared by 4 bases and J by 3 bases, with 7 bases of the junction left unmatched.